This TCR beta chain came from a study of T cells in Graves' hyperthyroidism and ophthalmopathy. The overall study: Sampling of peripheral blood happened at initial diagnosis, prior to any treatment.

This clonotype has ten or more counts. Trimming cost V 5 bases and J 8 bases; bases outside gene matches: 7. Germline V CDR1 and CDR2: KGHDR, SFDVKD. This CDR3 has 14 amino acids. Those patients with uncontrolled infection, other autoimmune disease, pregnancy or lactation were excluded. For the diagnoses, clinical symptoms, serum thyroxine and TRAb, thyroid ultrasound and orbital computed tomography were used. TCR beta CDR3 sequences were amplified from RNA transcripts. With the HTBI primer set, the TCR CDR3 went through a first round of RT-PCR. Each CDR3 protein is one row after TCRdb ran MiXCR on the multiplex PCR reads. The sample lists approximately 690,000 distinct CDR3 sequences, more than 14% seen once, with approximately 12% in the top ten.

The TCR comes from a woman aged 45-59 years with Graves' ophthalmopathy. The sample taken for sequencing was blood. This sequence joins TRBV24-1 and TRBJ2-1; 8 bases map to TRBD1. CDR3: CATSAGGARHEQFF. The CDR3 coding sequence is TGTGCCACCAGTGCAGGGGGCGCGAGGCATGAGCAGTTCTTC.